The present entry profiles one T cell receptor beta chain with its context. This record belongs to a study of T-cell reconstitution after alpha-beta-depleted transplantation in children. The CDR3 is 15 residues long. Trimming cost V 4 bases and J 2 bases; bases outside gene matches: 4. The germline V gene encodes CDR1 ENHRY and CDR2 SYGVKD. Unique molecular identifiers were incorporated when the TCRbeta library was constructed. TCRdb re-derived calls from the PCR reads in MiXCR, one entry per CDR3 protein. Of about half a million distinct CDR3 sequences detected, approximately 13% appear once; the ten largest clones hold around 5.6%.

The sequence came from a human donor who donated a stem cell graft to a child with combined immunodeficiency. This chain links TRBV10-3 with TRBJ2-7, with 11 bases aligning to TRBD1. The sequencing here drew on PBMCs from the stem cell graft donor, taken from the stem cell graft. This chain's CDR3 is CAISGGTGGTYEQYF. The CDR3 DNA sequence: TGTGCCATCAGTGGGGGGACAGGGGGTACCTACGAGCAGTACTTC.